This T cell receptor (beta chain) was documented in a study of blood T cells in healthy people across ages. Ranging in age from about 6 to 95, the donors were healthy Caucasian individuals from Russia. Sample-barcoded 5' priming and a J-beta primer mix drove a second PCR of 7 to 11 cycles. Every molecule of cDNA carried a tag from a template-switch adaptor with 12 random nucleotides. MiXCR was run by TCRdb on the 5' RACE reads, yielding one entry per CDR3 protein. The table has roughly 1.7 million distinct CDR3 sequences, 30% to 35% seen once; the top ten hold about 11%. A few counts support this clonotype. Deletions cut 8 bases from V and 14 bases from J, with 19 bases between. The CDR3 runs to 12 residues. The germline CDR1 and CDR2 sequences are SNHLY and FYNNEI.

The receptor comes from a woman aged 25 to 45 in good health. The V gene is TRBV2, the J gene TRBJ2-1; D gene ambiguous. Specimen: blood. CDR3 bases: TGTGCCAGCCAGACTGACGGCGGTCCGAAGTTCTTC. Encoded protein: CASQTDGGPKFF.